A selection of T cell receptor beta chains follows, all from one sample in a study of Graves' ophthalmopathy and Graves' hyperthyroidism. MiXCR, applied by TCRdb to the multiplex PCR reads, yields one record per CDR3 protein. The table lists more than 300,000 distinct CDR3 sequences, roughly 15% of them singletons. Source material: peripheral blood. The receptors were gathered from a woman aged 18-29 years with stable Graves' hyperthyroidism. CDR3s include the opening cysteine and the closing phenylalanine or tryptophan. A D gene is named only where the DNA matches it firmly. Clone size is stated in some rows and not others, as once, few, many or a class when expanded.

TRBV18	.	.	TRBJ2-5	13	TGTGCCAGCCTACGATCGTACCAAGAGACCCAGTACTTC	CASLRSYQETQYF
TRBV10-1	TRBD1	many	TRBJ1-2	19	TGCGCCAGCGGAAAGAGAAGACTGGGACAGGCCCTACCCAGGGGTGGCTACACCTTC	CASGKRRLGQALPRGGYTF
TRBV25-1	TRBD1	many	TRBJ1-1	16	TGTGCCAGCAGGGTGGGAGCCGGGACAGTGAACACTGAAGCTTTCTTT	CASRVGAGTVNTEAFF
TRBV4-1	.	.	TRBJ1-2	16	TGCGCCAGCAGCCAAGAAAACTCATACGCCACATATGGCTACACCTTC	CASSQENSYATYGYTF
TRBV5-1	.	many	TRBJ2-2	15	TGCGCCAGCAGCTGGAGGGACACGAACACCGGGGAGCTGTTTTTT	CASSWRDTNTGELFF
TRBV7-8	.	.	TRBJ2-7	15	TGTGCCAGCAGCTTAATGGGGCAGGTTTCCTACGAGCAGTACTTC	CASSLMGQVSYEQYF
TRBV14	.	few	TRBJ2-7	14	TGTGCCAGCAGCCAAGAGGGAAGTGCCTACGAGCAGTACTTC	CASSQEGSAYEQYF
TRBV24-1	TRBD1	many	TRBJ2-7	15	TGTGCCACCGGTGACCCCGGGACAGGGTCCTACGAGCAGTACTTC	CATGDPGTGSYEQYF
TRBV11-2	.	.	TRBJ1-2	15	TGTGCCAGCAGCTCCAAAGGGAGGGGTAACTATGGCTACACCTTC	CASSSKGRGNYGYTF
TRBV6-1	.	.	TRBJ2-2	14	TGTGCCGTGACGTCCTATACGAACACCGGGGAGCTGTTTTTT	CAVTSYTNTGELFF
TRBV5-5	.	many	TRBJ2-7	13	TGTGCCAGCAGCTTGGACAGGGAGGCAGAGCAGTACTTC	CASSLDREAEQYF
TRBV6-1	.	.	TRBJ2-7	11	TGTGCCAGCAAGGGAACCTACGAGCAGTACTTC	CASKGTYEQYF
TRBV28	.	.	TRBJ2-7	13	TGTGCCAGCAGTTCCCCGACCTTGGGCGAGCAGTACTTC	CASSSPTLGEQYF
TRBV6-5	.	many	TRBJ2-7	13	TGTGCCAGCAGTTACTCGTGGGGTTACGAGCAGTACTTC	CASSYSWGYEQYF
TRBV19	.	few	TRBJ1-5	14	TGTGCCAGTAGTCGGGCGGGCAGCGATCAGCCCCAGCATTTT	CASSRAGSDQPQHF